These 22 T cell receptor beta chains were all obtained from the same sample, sequenced in a study of cytomegalovirus exposure and HLA in healthy donors. The PCR contained 60 Vbeta and 13 Jbeta primers. Clones were read by immunoSEQ multiplex PCR, and TCRdb kept only the in-frame ones, dropping some. The sample holds about 150,000 clones, over 65% seen once. The sample consisted of PBMCs. These receptor sequences come from a middle-aged man in good health and CMV-seropositive.

In regard to this clone: The junction does not match germline at one end; this may be a read error. This sequence joins TRBV7-9 and TRBJ1-1; D ambiguous. The CDR3 is 11 residues long. Germline loops: CDR1 SEHNR, CDR2 FQNEAQ (reference sequence). DNA for the CDR3: TGTTCCAGCAGCTTAACTAGAGAAGCTTTCTTT. It is translated as CSSSLTREAFF. Variable domain in full (rest from reference TRBV7-9 and TRBJ1-1): DTGVSQNPRHKITKRGQNVTFRCDPISEHNRLYWYRQTLGQGPEFLTYFQNEAQLEKSRLLSDRFSAERPKGSFSTLEIQRTEQGDSAMYLCSSSLTREAFFGQGTRLTVV.

V gene TRBV27 combines with J gene TRBJ2-1; D perhaps matches TRBD1 (5 bases). Between the trimmed V and J ends, which lost 5 bases and 3 bases, there was a span of 17 bases. CDR1 is MNHEY, CDR2 SMNVEV, per germline (reference sequence). The CDR3 spans 16 residues. CDR3 region: CASSAIGVTGYNEQFF. CDR3 nucleotides: TGTGCCAGCAGTGCAATAGGGGTCACGGGCTACAATGAGCAGTTCTTC.

The J gene is TRBJ2-7, the V gene TRBV5-5; no firm D call. Trimming shortened V by 3 bases and J by 3 bases, and 7 bases separated the two germline ends. The CDR3 loop spans 12 amino acids. The germline CDR1 and CDR2 sequences are SGHKS and YYEKEE (reference sequence). In nucleotides, the CDR3 is TGTGCCAGCAGCTCAGGTCACTACGAGCAGTACTTC. This encodes CASSSGHYEQYF.

This chain uses TRBV21-1 with TRBJ1-5; the D segment call TRBD1 is taken from the table without a DNA check. TRBV21-1 is listed as a pseudogene. CDR3 size: 21 residues. The CDR3 nucleotides are TGTGCCAGCAGCAAAAAAACCCCCCTCACCGGGACAGCTTATAGCAATCAGCCCCAGCATTTT. The encoded protein is CASSKKTPLTGTAYSNQPQHF.

This rearrangement joins TRBV28 to TRBJ1-4; 8 nucleotides line up with TRBD1. Germline assignment: CDR1 MDHEN and CDR2 SYDVKM. Trimming at V came to 3 bases and at J to 5 bases, leaving 2 bases not matched to a gene. CDR3 size: 14 residues. The CDR3 nucleotides read TGTGCCAGCAGTTTCAGGGGGCGGAATGAAAAACTGTTTTTT. Protein: CASSFRGRNEKLFF. Variable domain in full (rest from reference TRBV28 and TRBJ1-4): DVKVTQSSRYLVKRTGEKVFLECVQDMDHENMFWYRQDPGLGLRLIYFSYDVKMKEKGDIPEGYSVSREKKERFSLILESASTNQTSMYLCASSFRGRNEKLFFGSGTQLSVL.

The J gene is TRBJ2-2, the V gene TRBV19; TRBD1 agrees at 8 bases. In germline, CDR1 is LNHDA, CDR2 SQIVND (reference sequence). Trimming took 6 bases from V and 7 from J; bases not matched to a gene: 7. This CDR3 comprises 14 residues. CDR3 DNA: TGTGCCAGTAGAAGTCCCGGGACAGGCGGGGAGCTGTTTTTT. It translates to CASRSPGTGGELFF.

This clone occurred once. The V call is TRBV6-4, the J call TRBJ1-2; no clear D gene. CDR3 length equals 19 residues. CDR1 MRHNA and CDR2 SNTAGT come from the germline V gene. Trimming removed 5 bases at V and 4 bases at J, with 29 bases between. In DNA form, the CDR3 reads TGTGCCAGCAGTTCCTATCTACGGGGATCCGAATTAGGGTTCTATGGCTACACCTTC. Its translation: CASSSYLRGSELGFYGYTF.

The sample holds a few counts of this clone. V is TRBV2 and J is TRBJ2-7, with 7 bases identical to TRBD1. The J segment lost 0 bases and the V segment lost 8 bases, leaving 7 bases of the junction unmatched. Germline V gene sequence: CDR1 SNHLY, CDR2 FYNNEI. CDR3 length: 14 amino acids. CDR3 protein: CASARDSLSYEQYF. The CDR3 DNA sequence: TGTGCCAGCGCCCGGGACAGCCTCTCCTACGAGCAGTACTTC.

The J gene is TRBJ2-7, the V gene TRBV2; 7 bases are a match to TRBD2. The CDR3 length is 15 residues. J lost 2 bases, V lost 1 base, and 5 bases had no gene match. Germline CDR1 is SNHLY and CDR2 is FYNNEI. The DNA for the CDR3 is TGTGCCAGCAGTGAAGAGCTAGCGGCGGCCTACGAGCAGTACTTC. It specifies CASSEELAAAYEQYF.

The chain links TRBV5-4 to TRBJ2-7; 9 nucleotides agree with TRBD1. The junction had 5 bases not matched to a gene; V was cut back by 0 bases and J by 4 bases. Germline CDR1 is SGHNT and CDR2 is YYREEE (reference sequence). CDR3 size: 15 residues. CDR3 DNA sequence: TGTGCCAGCAGCTTGGCGGGACAGGGTAGATACGAGCAGTACTTC. Protein product: CASSLAGQGRYEQYF.

This rearrangement joins TRBV27 to TRBJ1-1; possibly TRBD1 for D (6 bases). The CDR3 has 15 residues. V shed 0 bases and J shed 4 bases, with 12 bases lying between them. Germline V gene lookup returns CDR1 MNHEY and CDR2 SMNVEV (reference sequence). DNA of the CDR3: TGTGCCAGCAGTTTATCCTTCCAGGGGACCACTGAAGCTTTCTTT. Protein: CASSLSFQGTTEAFF.

The chain employs TRBV7-9 and TRBJ2-5, with TRBD2 matching over 10 bases. V gave up 3 bases and J gave up 7 bases; unmatched junction bases: 11. This CDR3 is built from 16 residues. In germline, CDR1 is SEHNR, CDR2 FQNEAQ (reference sequence). The chain's CDR3 is CASSFRGIAGGGTQYF. CDR3 coding DNA: TGTGCCAGCAGCTTCCGGGGGATAGCGGGAGGCGGGACCCAGTACTTC.

This clone was counted a few times. The V and J genes are TRBV5-4 and TRBJ2-3; TRBD2 is a possible D gene (6 bases). CDR3 size: 15 residues. Germline V lookup: CDR1 SGHNT, CDR2 YYREEE (reference sequence). Trimming cost V 0 bases and J 6 bases, with 14 bases left between them. CDR3 amino acids: CASSLGSGTSDTQYF. The CDR3 DNA is TGTGCCAGCAGCTTGGGGTCCGGGACTTCGGATACGCAGTATTTT.

The J gene is TRBJ1-1, the V gene TRBV11-2; D perhaps matches TRBD1 (5 bases). The CDR3 covers 13 residues. V lost 4 bases and J 7 bases, leaving 13 bases between the germline ends. Germline lookup yields CDR1 SGHAT and CDR2 FQNNGV. CDR3 DNA sequence: TGTGCCAGCAGCTCGGGGGGTCGGGGTGAAGCTTTCTTT. It yields the protein CASSSGGRGEAFF.

This chain uses TRBV7-8 with TRBJ1-2; D possibly corresponds to TRBD1 (6 bases). This CDR3 contains 16 residues. Germline V gene sequence: CDR1 SGHVS, CDR2 FQNEAQ. Trimming shortened V by 0 bases and J by 4 bases, and 15 bases separated the two germline ends. The CDR3 sequence is CASSLARTVGPYGYTF. DNA of the CDR3: TGTGCCAGCAGCTTAGCTCGGACAGTGGGGCCCTATGGCTACACCTTC.

V gene TRBV5-1 combines with J gene TRBJ1-4, with D possibly TRBD1 on 6 matching bases. Germline CDR1 is SGHRS and CDR2 is YFSETQ. The germline V and J ends were trimmed by 0 bases and 6 bases, with 12 bases remaining between them. CDR3 length: 15 amino acids. DNA for the CDR3: TGCGCCAGCAGCTTGGATGGGGGCGGGTATGAAAAACTGTTTTTT. It is translated as CASSLDGGGYEKLFF.

The gene calls are TRBV5-4 and TRBJ2-1; possibly TRBD1 for D (6 bases). V was clipped by 3 bases and J by 8 bases, with 12 bases between them. CDR1 is SGHNT and CDR2 is YYREEE in the germline V gene (reference sequence). CDR3 length: 13 residues. The CDR3 loop reads CASSSLGGYEQFF. The DNA for the CDR3 is TGTGCCAGCAGCTCTTTAGGGGGATATGAGCAGTTCTTC.

V and J are TRBV27 and TRBJ1-3, with unresolved D. From germline, CDR1 is MNHEY and CDR2 SMNVEV (reference sequence). The CDR3 is 16 residues long. Trimming pared 7 bases from V and 3 bases from J, leaving 19 bases between. The CDR3 bases are TGTGCCAGCACCAAATCGACCCCGGGTTTTGGAAACACCATATATTTT. Translating gives CASTKSTPGFGNTIYF.

This clone showed up just once. This rearrangement joins TRBV7-9 to TRBJ2-7, with D possibly matching TRBD2 (5 bases). The CDR3 contains 15 residues. Trimming stripped 3 bases from V and 3 bases from J, with 15 bases between. Germline V gene sequence: CDR1 SEHNR, CDR2 FQNEAQ (reference sequence). The CDR3 loop reads CASSFPSGENYEQYF. The CDR3 DNA sequence: TGTGCCAGCAGCTTCCCCTCCGGGGAGAACTACGAGCAGTACTTC.

This sequence joins TRBV5-6 and TRBJ1-2; D may be TRBD1 (5 bases). The V gene lost 1 base and the J gene lost 8 bases, with 21 bases spanning the gap. The germline CDR1 and CDR2 sequences are SGHDT and YYEEEE. This CDR3 is built from 16 residues. In nucleotides, the CDR3 is TGTGCCAGCAGCTTGCTGAGCAGGGTCCATCCCCAAGGCTACACCTTC. Amino acids: CASSLLSRVHPQGYTF.

The genes are TRBV11-2 and TRBJ2-5, with 8 bases lining up with TRBD2. V was clipped by 1 base and J by 7 bases; unmatched bases: 14. Germline V gives CDR1 SGHAT, CDR2 FQNNGV. The CDR3 runs 17 residues. CDR3 protein: CASSLVRGSGRVGTQYF. DNA of the CDR3: TGTGCCAGCAGCTTAGTAAGAGGGAGCGGGAGAGTGGGGACCCAGTACTTC.

The V and J genes are TRBV6-6 and TRBJ2-7; D is perhaps TRBD1 (7 bases). With 6 bases removed from V and 2 bases from J, the gap between germline ends came to 17 bases. Germline CDR1 is MNHNY and CDR2 is SVGAGI (reference sequence). The CDR3 runs to 15 residues. The CDR3 loop is CASRGGGQGAYEQYF. For the CDR3, the DNA is TGTGCCAGCAGGGGGGGCGGTCAGGGGGCCTACGAGCAGTACTTC.